This T cell receptor (beta chain) was sequenced during a study of post-analysis software for immune sequencing data (dated by TCRdb to the mid-2010s). Broadly, across the study: Relapsing-remitting, secondary progressive and progressive-relapsing multiple sclerosis were recorded as disease courses, and subtype annotation was lacking for some patients. A subset of samples was prepared in parallel using single-end sample barcoding, then pooled and co-amplified after Illumina adapter ligation. The patient repertoires were compared against around 11 previously published healthy control repertoires obtained from donors aged about 6 to 25 years. Study-wide findings and limitations: Significantly lower normalized Chao1 diversity was found in multiple sclerosis patients than in controls, suggesting substantial peripheral T-cell clonal expansion. Significantly higher frequencies in patients than in controls were found for five or six TRBV segments, including TRBV5-6, TRBV5-1 and TRBV20-1. Strong co-clustering of samples prepared in the same batch was shown by direct clustering with F measure, prompting a batch-effect correction. The control group was slightly older than the multiple sclerosis patient group.

The germline V gene yields LGHNA for CDR1 and YSLEER for CDR2. The CDR3, from cysteine to phenylalanine, totals 16 residues. The read is trimmed to its CDR3 DNA, 48 bases read in frame from base 1. Relative to germline, V is 0 bases shorter and J is 6 bases shorter, with 18 bases between their ends. To demonstrate the VDJtools post-analysis software, the study profiled TCR beta repertoires from the peripheral blood of 10 to 15 young patients with multiple sclerosis. The patients with multiple sclerosis were children and adolescents between 6 and 15 years of age. This clonotype has just a few counts. The specificity of this receptor is unknown. Nothing much larger sits one base from this clone, and base qualities are not available. Libraries were built with PCR. Sequenced on an Illumina HiSeq 2500. To reduce PCR and sequencing biases, unique molecular identifiers were built into the TCR beta cDNA libraries. Every 1 to 10 million input T cells yielded about 500,000 cDNA molecules, meaning each molecule approximated one T cell. Patient libraries were prepared and sequenced with the same protocol used for the earlier healthy control dataset. Within a given batch, samples were prepared together, multiplexed and sequenced on the same HiSeq lane. Processing in the source paper ran as follows. MIGEC handled the raw barcoded reads, throwing out single-read molecular identifier groups before consensus assembly and CDR3 extraction. VDJtools was used for post-analysis of the clonotype tables, with diversity normalized by down-sampling every dataset to the smallest sample size. In repertoire overlap clustering, CDR3 amino acid sequences, but not nucleotide sequences, were matched to correct batch-related cross-sample contamination. TCRdb reanalyzed the raw reads on its own, using fastp at Q25 for trimming and MiXCR for clone calling, and kept in-frame beta chains. Merged by CDR3 protein, the rows form single entries marked with the most common genes and DNA. The V and J calls were determined by TCRdb, not by the authors. The sample table records a few hundred thousand distinct CDR3 sequences; roughly 45% of these occur just once. The top ten hold around an eighth of the sample.

The sequenced sample consisted of blood. The TCR comes from a girl between 10 and 17 years old with multiple sclerosis. Recombination linked TRBV4-3 to TRBJ2-7; TRBD2 is possibly the D segment (5 matching bases). The CDR3 has the sequence CASSQEGFSRRVEQYF. The bases are TGCGCCAGCAGCCAAGAAGGCTTTAGTAGGCGGGTCGAGCAGTACTTC.